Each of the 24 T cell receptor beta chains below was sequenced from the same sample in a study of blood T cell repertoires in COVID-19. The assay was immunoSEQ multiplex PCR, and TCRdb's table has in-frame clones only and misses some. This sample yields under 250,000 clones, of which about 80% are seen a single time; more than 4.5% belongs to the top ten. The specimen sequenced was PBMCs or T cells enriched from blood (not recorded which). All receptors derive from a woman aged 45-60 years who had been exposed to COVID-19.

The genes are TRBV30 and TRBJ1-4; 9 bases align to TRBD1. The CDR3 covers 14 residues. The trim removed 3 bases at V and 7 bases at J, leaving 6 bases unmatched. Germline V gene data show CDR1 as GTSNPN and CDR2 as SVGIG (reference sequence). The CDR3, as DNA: TGTGCCTGGAGCGGGACAGGGAGTTTTGAAAAACTGTTTTTT. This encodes CAWSGTGSFEKLFF.

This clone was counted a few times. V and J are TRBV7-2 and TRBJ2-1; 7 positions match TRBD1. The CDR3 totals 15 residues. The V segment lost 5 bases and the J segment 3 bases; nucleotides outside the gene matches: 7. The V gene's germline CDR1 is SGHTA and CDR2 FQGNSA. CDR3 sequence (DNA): TGTGCCAGCAGCACCCGACAGGGAATCTACAATGAGCAGTTCTTC. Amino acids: CASSTRQGIYNEQFF.

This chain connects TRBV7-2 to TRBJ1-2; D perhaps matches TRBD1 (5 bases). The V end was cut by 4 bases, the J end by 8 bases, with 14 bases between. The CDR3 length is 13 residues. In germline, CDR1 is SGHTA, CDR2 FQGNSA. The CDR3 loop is CASSSGPLRGYTF. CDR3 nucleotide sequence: TGTGCCAGCAGCTCAGGGCCACTTCGAGGCTACACCTTC.

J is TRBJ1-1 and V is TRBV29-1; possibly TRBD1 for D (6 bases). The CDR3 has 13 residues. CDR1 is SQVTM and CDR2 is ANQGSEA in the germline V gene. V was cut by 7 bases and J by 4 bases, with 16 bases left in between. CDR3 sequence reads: CSAHTGLSTEAFF. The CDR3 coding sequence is TGCAGCGCCCACACAGGGTTGAGCACTGAAGCTTTCTTT.

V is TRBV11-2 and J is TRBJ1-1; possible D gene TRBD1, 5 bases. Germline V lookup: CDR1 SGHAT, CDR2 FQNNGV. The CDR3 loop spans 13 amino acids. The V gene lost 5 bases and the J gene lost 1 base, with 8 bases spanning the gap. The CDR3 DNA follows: TGTGCCAGCAGCCCCGGGGGGAACACTGAAGCTTTCTTT. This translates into CASSPGGNTEAFF.

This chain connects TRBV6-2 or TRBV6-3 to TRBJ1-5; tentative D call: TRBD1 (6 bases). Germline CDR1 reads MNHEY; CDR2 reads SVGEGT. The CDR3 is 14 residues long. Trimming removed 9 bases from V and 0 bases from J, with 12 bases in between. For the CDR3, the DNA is TGTGCCAGTAGCGACAGGTATAGCAATCAGCCCCAGCATTTT. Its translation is CASSDRYSNQPQHF.

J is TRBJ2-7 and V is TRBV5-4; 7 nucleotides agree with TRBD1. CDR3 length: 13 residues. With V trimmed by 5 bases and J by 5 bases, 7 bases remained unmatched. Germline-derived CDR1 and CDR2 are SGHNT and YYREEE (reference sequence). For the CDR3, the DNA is TGTGCCAGCAGTCCCGACAGGGTTGACGAGCAGTACTTC. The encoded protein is CASSPDRVDEQYF.

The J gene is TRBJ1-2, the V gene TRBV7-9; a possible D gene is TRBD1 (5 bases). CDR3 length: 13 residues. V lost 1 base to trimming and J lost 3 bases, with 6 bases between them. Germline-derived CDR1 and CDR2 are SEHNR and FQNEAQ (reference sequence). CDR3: CASSLGGDYGYTF. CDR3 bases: TGTGCCAGCAGCTTAGGGGGGGACTATGGCTACACCTTC.

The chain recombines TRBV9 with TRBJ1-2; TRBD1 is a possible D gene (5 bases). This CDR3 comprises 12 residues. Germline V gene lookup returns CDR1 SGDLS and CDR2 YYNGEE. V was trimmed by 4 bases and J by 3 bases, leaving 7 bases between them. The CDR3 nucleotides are TGTGCCAGCAGCAAGACAGACTATGGCTACACCTTC. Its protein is CASSKTDYGYTF.

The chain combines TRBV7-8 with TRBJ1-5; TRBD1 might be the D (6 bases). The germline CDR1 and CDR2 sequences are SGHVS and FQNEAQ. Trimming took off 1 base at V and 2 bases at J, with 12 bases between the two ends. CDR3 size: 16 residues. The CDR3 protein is CASSLVGSGGNQPQHF. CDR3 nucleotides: TGTGCCAGCAGCTTAGTGGGGTCAGGGGGCAATCAGCCCCAGCATTTT.

The CDR3 nucleotides read TGTGCCAGCAGCTTAGGGGTCCAGGCTTTCTATGGCTACACCTTC. Its protein product is CASSLGVQAFYGYTF. The chain uses TRBV7-2 and TRBJ1-2; D is unresolved. V gave up 1 base and J gave up 4 bases, with 13 bases separating them. CDR1 and CDR2 (germline): SGHTA, FQGNSA. The CDR3 loop spans 15 amino acids.

CDR3 protein: CASTRGFNSNQPQHF. Written as DNA, the CDR3 is TGTGCCAGCACGCGAGGGTTCAATAGCAATCAGCCCCAGCATTTT. The V call is TRBV2, the J call TRBJ1-5; D gene uncertain. Trimming pared 7 bases from V and 0 bases from J, leaving 13 bases between. The CDR3 totals 15 residues. From germline, CDR1 is SNHLY and CDR2 FYNNEI.

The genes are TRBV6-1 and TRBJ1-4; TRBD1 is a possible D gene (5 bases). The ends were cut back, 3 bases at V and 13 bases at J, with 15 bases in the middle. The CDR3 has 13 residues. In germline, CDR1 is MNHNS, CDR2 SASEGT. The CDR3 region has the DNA TGTGCCAGCAGTGATATACGGGTGCAGGGACTGTTTTTT. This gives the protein CASSDIRVQGLFF.

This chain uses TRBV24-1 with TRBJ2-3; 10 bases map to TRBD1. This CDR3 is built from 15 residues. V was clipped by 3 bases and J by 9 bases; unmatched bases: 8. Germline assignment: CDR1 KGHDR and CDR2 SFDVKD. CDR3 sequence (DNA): TGTGCCACCAGTGATGGGACAGGGGTTAAGGGAACGCAGTATTTT. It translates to CATSDGTGVKGTQYF.

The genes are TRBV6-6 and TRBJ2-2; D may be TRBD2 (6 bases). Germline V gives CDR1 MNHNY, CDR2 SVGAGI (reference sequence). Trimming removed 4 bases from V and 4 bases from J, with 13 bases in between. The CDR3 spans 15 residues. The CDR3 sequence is CASSFRGTPTGELFF. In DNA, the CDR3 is TGTGCCAGCAGTTTCCGCGGGACTCCCACCGGGGAGCTGTTTTTT.

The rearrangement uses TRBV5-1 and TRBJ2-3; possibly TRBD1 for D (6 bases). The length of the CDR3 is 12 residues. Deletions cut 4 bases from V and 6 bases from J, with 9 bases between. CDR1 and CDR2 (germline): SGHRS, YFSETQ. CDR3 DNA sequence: TGCGCCAGCAGCAGCCAGGGGGATACGCAGTATTTT. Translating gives CASSSQGDTQYF.

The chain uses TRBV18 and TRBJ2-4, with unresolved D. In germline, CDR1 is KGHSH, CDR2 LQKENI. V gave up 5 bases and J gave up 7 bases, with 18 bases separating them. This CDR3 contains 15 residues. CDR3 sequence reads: CASSNSRSFWNIQYF. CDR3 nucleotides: TGTGCCAGCTCAAATTCTCGGAGCTTTTGGAACATTCAGTACTTC.

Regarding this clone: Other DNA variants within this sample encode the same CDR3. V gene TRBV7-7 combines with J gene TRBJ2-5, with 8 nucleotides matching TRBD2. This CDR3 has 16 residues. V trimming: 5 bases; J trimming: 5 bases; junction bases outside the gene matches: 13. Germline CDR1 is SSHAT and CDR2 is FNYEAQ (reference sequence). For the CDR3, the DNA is TGTGCCAGCAGCCCCATCTCCGGGGGGGGCGGTGAGACCCAGTACTTC. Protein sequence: CASSPISGGGGETQYF.

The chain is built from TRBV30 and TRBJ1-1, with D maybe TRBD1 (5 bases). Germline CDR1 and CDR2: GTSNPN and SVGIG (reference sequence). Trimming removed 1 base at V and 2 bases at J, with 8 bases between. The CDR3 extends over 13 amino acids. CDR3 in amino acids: CAWSAGINTEAFF. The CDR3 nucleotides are TGTGCCTGGAGTGCAGGGATCAACACTGAAGCTTTCTTT.

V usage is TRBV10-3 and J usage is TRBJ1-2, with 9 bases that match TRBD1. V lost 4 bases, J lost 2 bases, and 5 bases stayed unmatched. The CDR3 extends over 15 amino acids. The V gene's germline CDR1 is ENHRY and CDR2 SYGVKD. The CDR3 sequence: CAISGDRETNYGYTF. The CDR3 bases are TGTGCCATCAGTGGGGACAGGGAGACGAACTATGGCTACACCTTC.

The DNA of the CDR3 is TGTGCCATCAGTGACCCACCCAGCGGCTCTGGAAACACCATATATTTT. Protein product: CAISDPPSGSGNTIYF. J is TRBJ1-3 and V is TRBV10-3, with no clear D. Looked up from germline, CDR1 is ENHRY and CDR2 is SYGVKD. The CDR3 contains 16 residues. V gave up 3 bases and J gave up 0 bases, with 12 bases separating them.

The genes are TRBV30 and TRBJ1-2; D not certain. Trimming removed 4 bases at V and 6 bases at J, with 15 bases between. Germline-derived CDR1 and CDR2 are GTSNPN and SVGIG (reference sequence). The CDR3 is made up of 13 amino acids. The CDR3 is CAWMGTASNGYTF. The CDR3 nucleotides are TGTGCCTGGATGGGTACAGCCAGCAATGGCTACACCTTC.

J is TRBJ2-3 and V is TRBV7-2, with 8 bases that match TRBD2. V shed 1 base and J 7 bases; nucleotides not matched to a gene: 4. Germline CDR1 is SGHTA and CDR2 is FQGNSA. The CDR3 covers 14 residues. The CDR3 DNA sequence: TGTGCCAGCAGCTTAGTCAGCGGGGGAAATACGCAGTATTTT. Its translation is CASSLVSGGNTQYF.

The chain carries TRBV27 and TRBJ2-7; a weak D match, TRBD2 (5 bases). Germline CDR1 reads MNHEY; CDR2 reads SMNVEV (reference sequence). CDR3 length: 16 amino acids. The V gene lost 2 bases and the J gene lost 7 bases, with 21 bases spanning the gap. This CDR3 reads CASSLRAQDGLMEQYF. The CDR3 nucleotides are TGTGCCAGCAGTTTACGGGCCCAGGACGGACTTATGGAGCAGTACTTC.